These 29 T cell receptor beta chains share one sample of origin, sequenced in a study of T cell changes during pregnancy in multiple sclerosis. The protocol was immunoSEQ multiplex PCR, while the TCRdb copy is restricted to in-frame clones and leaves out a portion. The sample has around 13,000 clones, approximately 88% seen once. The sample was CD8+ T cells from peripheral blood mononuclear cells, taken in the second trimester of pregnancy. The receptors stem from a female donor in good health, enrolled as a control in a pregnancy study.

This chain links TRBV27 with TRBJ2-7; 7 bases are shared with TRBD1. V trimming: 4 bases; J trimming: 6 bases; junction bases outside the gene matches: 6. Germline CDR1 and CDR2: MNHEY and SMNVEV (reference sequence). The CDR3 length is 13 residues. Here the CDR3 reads CASSYQGGREQYF. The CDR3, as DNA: TGTGCCAGCAGTTATCAAGGGGGCCGCGAGCAGTACTTC.

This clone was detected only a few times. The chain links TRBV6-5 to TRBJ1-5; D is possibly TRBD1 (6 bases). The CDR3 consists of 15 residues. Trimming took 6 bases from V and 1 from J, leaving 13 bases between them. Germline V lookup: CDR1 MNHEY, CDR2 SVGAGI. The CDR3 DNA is TGTGCCAGCAGGGCCGGGGGGGGCAGCAATCAGCCCCAGCATTTT. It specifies CASRAGGGSNQPQHF.

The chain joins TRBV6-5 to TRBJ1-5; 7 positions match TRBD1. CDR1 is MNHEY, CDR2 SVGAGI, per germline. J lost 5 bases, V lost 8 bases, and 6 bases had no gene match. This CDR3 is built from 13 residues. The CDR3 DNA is TGTGCCAGCGGAACAGGGGTGGATCAGCCCCAGCATTTT. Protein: CASGTGVDQPQHF.

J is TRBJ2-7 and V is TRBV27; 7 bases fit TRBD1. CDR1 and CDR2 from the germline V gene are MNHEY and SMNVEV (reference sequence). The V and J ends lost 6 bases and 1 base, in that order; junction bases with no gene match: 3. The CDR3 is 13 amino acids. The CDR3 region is CASRRDSSYEQYF. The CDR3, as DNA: TGTGCCAGCAGGAGGGACAGTTCCTACGAGCAGTACTTC.

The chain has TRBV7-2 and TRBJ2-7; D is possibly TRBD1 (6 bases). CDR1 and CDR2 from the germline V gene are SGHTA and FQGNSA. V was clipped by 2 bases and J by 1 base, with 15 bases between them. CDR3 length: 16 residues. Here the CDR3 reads CASSLPQTTGSYEQYF. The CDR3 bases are TGTGCCAGCAGCTTACCTCAAACGACAGGTTCCTACGAGCAGTACTTC.

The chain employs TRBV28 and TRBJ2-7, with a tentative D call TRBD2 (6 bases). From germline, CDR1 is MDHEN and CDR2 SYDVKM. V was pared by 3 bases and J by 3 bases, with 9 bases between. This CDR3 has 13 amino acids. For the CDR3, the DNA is TGTGCCAGCAGTTTTGGGGGGAACTACGAGCAGTACTTC. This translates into CASSFGGNYEQYF.

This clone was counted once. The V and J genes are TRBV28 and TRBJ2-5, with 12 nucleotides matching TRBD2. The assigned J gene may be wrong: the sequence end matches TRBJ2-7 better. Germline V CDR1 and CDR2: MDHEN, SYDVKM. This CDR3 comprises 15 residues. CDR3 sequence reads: CASSYSTSGGYEQYF. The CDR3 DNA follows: TGTGCCAGCAGTTACTCGACTAGCGGGGGTTACGAGCAGTACTTC.

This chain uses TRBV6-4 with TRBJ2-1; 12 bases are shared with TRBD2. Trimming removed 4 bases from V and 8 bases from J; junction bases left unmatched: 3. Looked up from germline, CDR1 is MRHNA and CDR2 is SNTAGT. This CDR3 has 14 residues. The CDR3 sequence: CASSVLAGGYEQFF. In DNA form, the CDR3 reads TGTGCCAGCAGTGTACTAGCGGGGGGTTATGAGCAGTTCTTC.

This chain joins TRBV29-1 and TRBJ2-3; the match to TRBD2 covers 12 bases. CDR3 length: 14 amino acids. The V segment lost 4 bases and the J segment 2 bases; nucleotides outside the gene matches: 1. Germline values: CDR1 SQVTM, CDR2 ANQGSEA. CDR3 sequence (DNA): TGCAGCGTTGGGACTAGCGGGATCACAGATACGCAGTATTTT. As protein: CSVGTSGITDTQYF.

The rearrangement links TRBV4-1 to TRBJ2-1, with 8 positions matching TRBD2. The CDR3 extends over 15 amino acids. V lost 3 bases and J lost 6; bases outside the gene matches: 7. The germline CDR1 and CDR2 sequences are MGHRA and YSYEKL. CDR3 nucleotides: TGCGCCAGCAGCCATACAGGCCGGGAGGGCAATGAGCAGTTCTTC. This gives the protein CASSHTGREGNEQFF.

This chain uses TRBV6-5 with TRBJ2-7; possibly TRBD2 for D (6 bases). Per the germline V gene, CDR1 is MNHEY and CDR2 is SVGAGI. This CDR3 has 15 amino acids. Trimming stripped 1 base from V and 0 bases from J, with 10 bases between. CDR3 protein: CASSYFGGDSYEQYF. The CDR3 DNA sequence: TGTGCCAGCAGTTACTTTGGCGGGGACTCCTACGAGCAGTACTTC.

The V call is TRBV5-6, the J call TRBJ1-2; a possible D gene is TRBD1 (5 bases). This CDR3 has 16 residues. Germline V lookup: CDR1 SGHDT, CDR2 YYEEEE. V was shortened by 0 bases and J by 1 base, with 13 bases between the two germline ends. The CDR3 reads CASSLGDGGLNYGYTF. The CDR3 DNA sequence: TGTGCCAGCAGCTTGGGTGACGGGGGACTTAACTATGGCTACACCTTC.

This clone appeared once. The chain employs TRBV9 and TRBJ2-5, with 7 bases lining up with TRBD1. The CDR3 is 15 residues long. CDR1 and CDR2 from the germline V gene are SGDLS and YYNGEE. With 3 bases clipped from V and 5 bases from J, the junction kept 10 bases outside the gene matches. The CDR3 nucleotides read TGTGCCAGCAGCGCGGATACAGGGGTCGTGGAGACCCAGTACTTC. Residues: CASSADTGVVETQYF.

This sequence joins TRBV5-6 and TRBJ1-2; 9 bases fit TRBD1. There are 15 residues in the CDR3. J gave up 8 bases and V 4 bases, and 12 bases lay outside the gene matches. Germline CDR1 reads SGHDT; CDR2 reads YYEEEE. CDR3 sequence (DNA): TGTGCCAGCAGCCAGTCCCGGGACAGGGTATGGGGCTACACCTTC. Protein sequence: CASSQSRDRVWGYTF.

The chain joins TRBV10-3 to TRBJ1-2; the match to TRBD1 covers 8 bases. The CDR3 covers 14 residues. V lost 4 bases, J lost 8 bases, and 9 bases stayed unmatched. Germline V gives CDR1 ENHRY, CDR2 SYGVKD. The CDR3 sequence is CAISAPGDRRGYTF. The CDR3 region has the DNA TGTGCCATCAGTGCCCCAGGGGACAGGAGGGGCTACACCTTC.

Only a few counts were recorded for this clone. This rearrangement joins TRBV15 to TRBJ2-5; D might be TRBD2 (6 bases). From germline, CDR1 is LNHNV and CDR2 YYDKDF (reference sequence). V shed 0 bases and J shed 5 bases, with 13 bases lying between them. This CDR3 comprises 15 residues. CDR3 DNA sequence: TGTGCCACCAGCAGAGACCGGCGGGGTTCGGAGACCCAGTACTTC. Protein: CATSRDRRGSETQYF.

CDR3: CASGGRFPNTEAFF. The CDR3 region has the DNA TGTGCCAGCGGGGGGAGATTTCCGAACACTGAAGCTTTCTTT. The V gene is TRBV2, the J gene TRBJ1-1; tentatively, D is TRBD1 (5 bases). This CDR3 comprises 14 residues. V was shortened by 8 bases and J by 1 base, with 14 bases between the two germline ends. CDR1 SNHLY and CDR2 FYNNEI come from the germline V gene.

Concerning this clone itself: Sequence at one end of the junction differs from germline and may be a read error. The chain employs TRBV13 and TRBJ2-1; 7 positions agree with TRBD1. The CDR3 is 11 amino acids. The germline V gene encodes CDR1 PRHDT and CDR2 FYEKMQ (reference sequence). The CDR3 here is CASSIGTVALF. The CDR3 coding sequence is TGTGCCAGCAGCATTGGGACAGTTGCGCTCTTC. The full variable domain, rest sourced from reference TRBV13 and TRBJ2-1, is AAGVIQSPRHLIKEKRETATLKCYPIPRHDTVYWYQQGPGQDPQFLISFYEKMQSDKGSIPDRFSAQQFSDYHSELNMSSLELGDSALYFCASSIGTVALFGPGTRLTVL.

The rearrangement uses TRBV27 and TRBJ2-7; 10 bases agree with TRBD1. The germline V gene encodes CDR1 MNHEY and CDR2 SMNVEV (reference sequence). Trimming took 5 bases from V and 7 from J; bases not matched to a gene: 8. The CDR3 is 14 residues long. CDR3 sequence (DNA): TGTGCCAGCAGTGGAACCGGGACAGGGGAAGAGCAGTACTTC. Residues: CASSGTGTGEEQYF.

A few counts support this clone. The CDR3 protein is CARSAGTGTNTGELFF. DNA for the CDR3: TGTGCCAGAAGCGCCGGGACAGGGACGAACACCGGGGAGCTGTTTTTT. This chain links TRBV7-5 with TRBJ2-2; whether TRBD1, the table's D call, matches the DNA was not checked. TRBV7-5 constitutes a pseudogene. CDR3 length: 16 amino acids.

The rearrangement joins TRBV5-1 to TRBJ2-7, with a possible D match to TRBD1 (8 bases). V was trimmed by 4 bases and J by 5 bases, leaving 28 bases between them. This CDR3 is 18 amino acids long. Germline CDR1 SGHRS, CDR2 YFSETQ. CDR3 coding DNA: TGCGCCAGCAGCCTCCGGGACAGGACTAGTCGGGGAAGCAACGAGCAGTACTTC. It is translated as CASSLRDRTSRGSNEQYF.

This chain's CDR3 is CASSRGGTDTQYF. Written as DNA, the CDR3 is TGTGCCAGCAGCCGGGGGGGCACAGATACGCAGTATTTT. The chain joins TRBV7-3 to TRBJ2-3; TRBD2 matches 7 bases. The CDR3 extends over 13 amino acids. Germline V gives CDR1 SGHTA, CDR2 FQGTGA. The V and J ends lost 5 bases and 1 base, in that order; junction bases with no gene match: 0. The full variable domain, completed using reference TRBV7-3 and TRBJ2-3, is GAGVSQTPSNKVTEKGKYVELRCDPISGHTALYWYRQSLGQGPEFLIYFQGTGAADDSGLPNDRFFAVRPEGSVSTLKIQRTERGDSAVYLCASSRGGTDTQYFGPGTRLTVL.

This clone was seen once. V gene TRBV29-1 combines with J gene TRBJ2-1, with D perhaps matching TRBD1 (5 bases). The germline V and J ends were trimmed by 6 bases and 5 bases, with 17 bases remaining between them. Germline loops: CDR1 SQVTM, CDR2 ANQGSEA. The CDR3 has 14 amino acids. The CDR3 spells CSVDGILGHNEQFF. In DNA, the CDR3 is TGCAGCGTGGATGGTATTTTGGGGCACAATGAGCAGTTCTTC.

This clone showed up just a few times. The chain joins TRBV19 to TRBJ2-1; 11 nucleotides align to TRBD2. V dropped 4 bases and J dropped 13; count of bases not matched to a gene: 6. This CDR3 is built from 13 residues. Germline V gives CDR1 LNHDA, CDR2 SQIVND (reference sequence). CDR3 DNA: TGTGCCAGTAGTAGGGGACTAGCGGATGTACAGTTCTTC. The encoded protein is CASSRGLADVQFF. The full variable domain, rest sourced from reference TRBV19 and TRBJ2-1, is DGGITQSPKYLFRKEGQNVTLSCEQNLNHDAMYWYRQDPGQGLRLIYYSQIVNDFQKGDIAEGYSVSREKKESFPLTVTSAQKNPTAFYLCASSRGLADVQFFGPGTRLTVL.

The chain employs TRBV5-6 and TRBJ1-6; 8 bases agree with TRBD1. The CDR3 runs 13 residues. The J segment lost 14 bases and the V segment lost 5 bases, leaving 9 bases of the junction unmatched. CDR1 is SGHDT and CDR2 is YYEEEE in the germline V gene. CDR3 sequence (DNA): TGTGCCAGCAGAGCAGGGGGCAGTTTAACCCTCCACTTT. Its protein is CASRAGGSLTLHF. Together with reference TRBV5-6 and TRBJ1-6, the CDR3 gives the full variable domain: DAGVTQSPTHLIKTRGQQVTLRCSPKSGHDTVSWYQQALGQGPQFIFQYYEEEERQRGNFPDRFSGHQFPNYSSELNVNALLLGDSALYLCASRAGGSLTLHFGNGTRLTVT.

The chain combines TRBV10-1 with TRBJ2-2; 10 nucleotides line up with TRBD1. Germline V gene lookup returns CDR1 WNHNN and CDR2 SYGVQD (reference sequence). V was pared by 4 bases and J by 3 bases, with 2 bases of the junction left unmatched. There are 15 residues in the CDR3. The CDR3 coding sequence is TGCGCCAGCAGTGCGGGGACAGGGGACACCGGGGAGCTGTTTTTT. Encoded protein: CASSAGTGDTGELFF.

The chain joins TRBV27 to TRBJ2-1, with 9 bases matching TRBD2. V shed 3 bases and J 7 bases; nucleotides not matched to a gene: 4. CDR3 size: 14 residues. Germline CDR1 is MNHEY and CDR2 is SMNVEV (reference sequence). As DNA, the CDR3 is TGTGCCAGCAGTTTTAGTAGCGGGAGTAATGAGCAGTTCTTC. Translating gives CASSFSSGSNEQFF.

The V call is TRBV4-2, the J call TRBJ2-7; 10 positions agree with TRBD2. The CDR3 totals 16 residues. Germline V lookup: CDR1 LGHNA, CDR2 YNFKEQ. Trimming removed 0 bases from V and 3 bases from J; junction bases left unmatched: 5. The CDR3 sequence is CASSQDSSGSYYEQYF. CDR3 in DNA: TGTGCCAGCAGCCAAGATTCTAGCGGGAGCTACTACGAGCAGTACTTC.

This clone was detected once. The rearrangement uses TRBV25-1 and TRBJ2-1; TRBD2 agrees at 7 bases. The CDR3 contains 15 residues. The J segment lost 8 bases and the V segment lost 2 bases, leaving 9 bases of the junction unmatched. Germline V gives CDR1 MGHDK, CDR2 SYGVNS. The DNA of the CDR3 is TGTGCCAGCAGTGAACTTGGCGGGAGCTTATATGAGCAGTTCTTC. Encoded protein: CASSELGGSLYEQFF. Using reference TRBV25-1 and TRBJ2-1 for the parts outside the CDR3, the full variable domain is EADIYQTPRYLVIGTGKKITLECSQTMGHDKMYWYQQDPGMELHLIHYSYGVNSTEKGDLSSESTVSRIRTEHFPLTLESARPSHTSQYLCASSELGGSLYEQFFGPGTRLTVL.